The source of this TCR beta chain is a study of technical replicates of blood from a handful of donors. Using immunoSEQ multiplex PCR, the repertoire was profiled, and TCRdb retains in-frame clones only, with some absent. The repertoire has about 59,000 clones, 80% to 90% of them found once; the top ten carry about 5%. This CDR3 has 12 residues. Germline values: CDR1 WNHNN, CDR2 SYGVQD (reference sequence). V was clipped by 7 bases and J by 6 bases, with 10 bases between them. The J gene is TRBJ2-1, the V gene TRBV10-1, with D possibly being TRBD2 (6 bases). The receptor's source is a human donor in good health. Some clones in this sample may be carry-over from other donors' samples. Material: PBMCs. CDR3 DNA sequence: TGCGCCAGCATGGCGGGAATCAATGAGCAGTTCTTC. This codes for CASMAGINEQFF.